Listed below are T cell receptor beta chains from one sample, sequenced in a study of T cell repertoires in cytomegalovirus infection. A single record per CDR3 protein comes from TCRdb applying MiXCR to the reads. The repertoire holds approximately 700,000 distinct CDR3 sequences, with about a third as singletons. The sequenced sample consisted of PBMCs. The source is a human donor in good health (CMV status not recorded). Some clones in this sample may be carry-over from other donors' samples. CDR3s include the opening cysteine and the closing phenylalanine or tryptophan. Fields, in order: CDR3 protein, CDR3 DNA, clone size, CDR3 length, V gene, J gene, D gene. A D gene is named only where the DNA matches it firmly. Rows give clone size only sometimes, using once, few, many, or a class for an expanded clone.

CDR3 protein: CASSLSAGRTWDEQFF
CDR3 DNA: TGTGCCAGCAGTTTATCGGCGGGGAGAACCTGGGATGAGCAGTTCTTC
clone size: few
CDR3 length: 16
V gene: TRBV12-3/TRBV12-4
J gene: TRBJ2-1
D gene: .

CDR3 protein: CASSYVGTGNTIYF
CDR3 DNA: TGTGCCAGCAGTTACGTGGGGACTGGAAACACCATATATTTT
clone size: .
CDR3 length: 14
V gene: TRBV6-8
J gene: TRBJ1-3
D gene: .

CDR3 protein: CASSLGIDRVIYGYTF
CDR3 DNA: TGTGCCAGCAGCTTAGGGATCGACAGGGTAATTTATGGCTACACCTTC
clone size: few
CDR3 length: 16
V gene: TRBV7-3
J gene: TRBJ1-2
D gene: TRBD1

CDR3 protein: CASGEFGLAGGPSSYNEQFF
CDR3 DNA: TGTGCCAGCGGAGAGTTCGGGCTAGCGGGAGGGCCCAGCTCCTACAATGAGCAGTTCTTC
clone size: many
CDR3 length: 20
V gene: TRBV12-3/TRBV12-4
J gene: TRBJ2-1
D gene: TRBD2

CDR3 protein: CASSSFANTEALF
CDR3 DNA: TGTGCCAGCAGCTCATTCGCGAACACTGAAGCTTTATTT
clone size: .
CDR3 length: 13
V gene: TRBV6-1
J gene: TRBJ1-1
D gene: .

CDR3 protein: CASTRDRQSPLHF
CDR3 DNA: TGTGCCAGCACTAGGGACAGGCAGTCACCCCTCCACTTT
clone size: .
CDR3 length: 13
V gene: TRBV12-3/TRBV12-4
J gene: TRBJ1-6
D gene: TRBD1

CDR3 protein: CASSFSWDRAGGYTF
CDR3 DNA: TGTGCCAGCAGCTTCTCCTGGGACAGGGCTGGCGGCTACACCTTC
clone size: few
CDR3 length: 15
V gene: TRBV7-2
J gene: TRBJ1-2
D gene: TRBD1

CDR3 protein: CASSIAQSPHEQYF
CDR3 DNA: TGTGCCAGTAGTATAGCCCAAAGCCCCCACGAGCAGTACTTC
clone size: .
CDR3 length: 14
V gene: TRBV19
J gene: TRBJ2-7
D gene: .

CDR3 protein: CASSFPGAEQFF
CDR3 DNA: TGTGCCAGCAGTTTTCCGGGGGCTGAGCAGTTCTTC
clone size: .
CDR3 length: 12
V gene: TRBV12-3/TRBV12-4
J gene: TRBJ2-1
D gene: .

CDR3 protein: CASSIRQGAYSNQPQHF
CDR3 DNA: TGTGCCAGTAGTATCCGGCAGGGGGCTTATAGCAATCAGCCCCAGCATTTT
clone size: .
CDR3 length: 17
V gene: TRBV19
J gene: TRBJ1-5
D gene: TRBD1

CDR3 protein: CASSSRAFDSPLHF
CDR3 DNA: TGTGCCAGCAGTTCCCGGGCCTTCGATTCACCCCTCCACTTT
clone size: many
CDR3 length: 14
V gene: TRBV6-1
J gene: TRBJ1-6
D gene: .

CDR3 protein: CASSRIVGTEGEQYF
CDR3 DNA: TGTGCCAGTAGTAGGATCGTCGGGACAGAAGGGGAGCAGTACTTC
clone size: .
CDR3 length: 15
V gene: TRBV19
J gene: TRBJ2-7
D gene: TRBD1

CDR3 protein: CASMPRETSPLYEQYF
CDR3 DNA: TGTGCCAGCATGCCCCGGGAAACTTCCCCTCTCTACGAGCAGTACTTC
clone size: .
CDR3 length: 16
V gene: TRBV27
J gene: TRBJ2-7
D gene: .

CDR3 protein: CASSSLPGDRNTEAFF
CDR3 DNA: TGTGCCAGCTCATCCCTACCAGGGGACAGGAACACTGAAGCTTTCTTT
clone size: .
CDR3 length: 16
V gene: TRBV18
J gene: TRBJ1-1
D gene: TRBD1

CDR3 protein: CASSSRTGSYEQYF
CDR3 DNA: TGTGCCAGCAGTTCCAGGACTGGCTCCTACGAGCAGTACTTC
clone size: few
CDR3 length: 14
V gene: TRBV12-3/TRBV12-4
J gene: TRBJ2-7
D gene: .

CDR3 protein: CASSLATGDTEAFF
CDR3 DNA: TGTGCCAGCAGCTTAGCGACAGGAGATACTGAAGCTTTCTTT
clone size: .
CDR3 length: 14
V gene: TRBV7-2
J gene: TRBJ1-1
D gene: .

CDR3 protein: CASSLMGSGQPQHF
CDR3 DNA: TGTGCCAGCAGCTTAATGGGTAGCGGTCAGCCCCAGCATTTT
clone size: few
CDR3 length: 14
V gene: TRBV7-9
J gene: TRBJ1-5
D gene: .

CDR3 protein: CATSDVRTGGKYGYTF
CDR3 DNA: TGTGCCACCAGTGACGTTAGGACAGGTGGTAAATATGGCTACACCTTC
clone size: few
CDR3 length: 16
V gene: TRBV24-1
J gene: TRBJ1-2
D gene: TRBD1

CDR3 protein: CASATGQHSNQPQHF
CDR3 DNA: TGTGCCAGCGCCACGGGACAGCATAGCAATCAGCCCCAGCATTTT
clone size: few
CDR3 length: 15
V gene: TRBV28
J gene: TRBJ1-5
D gene: TRBD1

CDR3 protein: CSARGGGLAYEQYF
CDR3 DNA: TGCAGTGCTAGAGGAGGGGGTTTGGCCTACGAGCAGTACTTC
clone size: .
CDR3 length: 14
V gene: TRBV20-1
J gene: TRBJ2-7
D gene: .

CDR3 protein: CASSLTSGGPTDMQYF
CDR3 DNA: TGTGCCAGCAGCCTGACTAGCGGGGGTCCCACAGATATGCAGTATTTT
clone size: once
CDR3 length: 16
V gene: TRBV7-3
J gene: TRBJ2-3
D gene: TRBD2

CDR3 protein: CAWSQDRDTEAFF
CDR3 DNA: TGTGCCTGGAGTCAGGACAGGGACACTGAAGCTTTCTTT
clone size: .
CDR3 length: 13
V gene: TRBV30
J gene: TRBJ1-1
D gene: TRBD1

CDR3 protein: CASSGAGTSGRGEQYF
CDR3 DNA: TGTGCCAGCAGCGGGGCCGGGACTAGCGGGAGGGGCGAGCAGTACTTC
clone size: .
CDR3 length: 16
V gene: TRBV9
J gene: TRBJ2-7
D gene: TRBD2

CDR3 protein: CAISVGGGLTDTQYF
CDR3 DNA: TGTGCCATCAGTGTTGGGGGGGGCCTCACAGATACGCAGTATTTT
clone size: .
CDR3 length: 15
V gene: TRBV10-3
J gene: TRBJ2-3
D gene: .

CDR3 protein: CASNDQGRTEAFF
CDR3 DNA: TGCGCCAGCAATGATCAGGGGAGAACTGAAGCTTTCTTT
clone size: once
CDR3 length: 13
V gene: TRBV5-1
J gene: TRBJ1-1
D gene: .

CDR3 protein: CASSLEGGSRTGELFF
CDR3 DNA: TGTGCCAGCAGCTTAGAAGGCGGGAGTAGGACCGGGGAGCTGTTTTTT
clone size: .
CDR3 length: 16
V gene: TRBV7-9
J gene: TRBJ2-2
D gene: TRBD2

CDR3 protein: CASSPFDGQPQHF
CDR3 DNA: TGTGCCAGCAGTCCCTTTGACGGGCAGCCCCAGCATTTT
clone size: .
CDR3 length: 13
V gene: TRBV7-8
J gene: TRBJ1-5
D gene: .

CDR3 protein: CASSLHGYSTDTQYF
CDR3 DNA: TGTGCCAGCAGTTTACACGGCTATAGCACAGATACGCAGTATTTT
clone size: .
CDR3 length: 15
V gene: TRBV12-3/TRBV12-4
J gene: TRBJ2-3
D gene: .

CDR3 protein: CASSEPPGFGGSPLHF
CDR3 DNA: TGCGCCAGCAGTGAGCCCCCCGGGTTTGGCGGTTCACCCCTCCACTTT
clone size: few
CDR3 length: 16
V gene: TRBV10-1
J gene: TRBJ1-6
D gene: .

CDR3 protein: CAISAGLGYNEQFF
CDR3 DNA: TGTGCCATCAGTGCGGGTTTAGGGTACAATGAGCAGTTCTTC
clone size: few
CDR3 length: 14
V gene: TRBV10-3
J gene: TRBJ2-1
D gene: .

CDR3 protein: CASSTRDRDTGELFF
CDR3 DNA: TGTGCCAGTAGTACCCGGGACAGGGACACCGGGGAGCTGTTTTTT
clone size: .
CDR3 length: 15
V gene: TRBV19
J gene: TRBJ2-2
D gene: TRBD1

CDR3 protein: CASSFMGANYGYTF
CDR3 DNA: TGTGCCAGCAGTTTCATGGGGGCTAACTATGGCTACACCTTC
clone size: .
CDR3 length: 14
V gene: TRBV28
J gene: TRBJ1-2
D gene: .

CDR3 protein: CASSFGSGLTSRGYTF
CDR3 DNA: TGTGCCAGCAGCTTCGGTTCAGGATTAACCTCGAGGGGCTACACCTTC
clone size: few
CDR3 length: 16
V gene: TRBV7-9
J gene: TRBJ1-2
D gene: .

CDR3 protein: CASSSSTSASSYNEQFF
CDR3 DNA: TGTGCCAGCAGCTCCTCGACTAGCGCCTCCTCCTACAATGAGCAGTTCTTC
clone size: .
CDR3 length: 17
V gene: TRBV11-2
J gene: TRBJ2-1
D gene: TRBD2

CDR3 protein: CSVAEGNTEAFF
CDR3 DNA: TGCAGCGTCGCCGAGGGAAACACTGAAGCTTTCTTT
clone size: .
CDR3 length: 12
V gene: TRBV29-1
J gene: TRBJ1-1
D gene: .

CDR3 protein: CASSEGWLLTGELFF
CDR3 DNA: TGTGCCAGCAGTGAAGGTTGGTTGCTGACCGGGGAGCTGTTTTTT
clone size: few
CDR3 length: 15
V gene: TRBV6-1
J gene: TRBJ2-2
D gene: .